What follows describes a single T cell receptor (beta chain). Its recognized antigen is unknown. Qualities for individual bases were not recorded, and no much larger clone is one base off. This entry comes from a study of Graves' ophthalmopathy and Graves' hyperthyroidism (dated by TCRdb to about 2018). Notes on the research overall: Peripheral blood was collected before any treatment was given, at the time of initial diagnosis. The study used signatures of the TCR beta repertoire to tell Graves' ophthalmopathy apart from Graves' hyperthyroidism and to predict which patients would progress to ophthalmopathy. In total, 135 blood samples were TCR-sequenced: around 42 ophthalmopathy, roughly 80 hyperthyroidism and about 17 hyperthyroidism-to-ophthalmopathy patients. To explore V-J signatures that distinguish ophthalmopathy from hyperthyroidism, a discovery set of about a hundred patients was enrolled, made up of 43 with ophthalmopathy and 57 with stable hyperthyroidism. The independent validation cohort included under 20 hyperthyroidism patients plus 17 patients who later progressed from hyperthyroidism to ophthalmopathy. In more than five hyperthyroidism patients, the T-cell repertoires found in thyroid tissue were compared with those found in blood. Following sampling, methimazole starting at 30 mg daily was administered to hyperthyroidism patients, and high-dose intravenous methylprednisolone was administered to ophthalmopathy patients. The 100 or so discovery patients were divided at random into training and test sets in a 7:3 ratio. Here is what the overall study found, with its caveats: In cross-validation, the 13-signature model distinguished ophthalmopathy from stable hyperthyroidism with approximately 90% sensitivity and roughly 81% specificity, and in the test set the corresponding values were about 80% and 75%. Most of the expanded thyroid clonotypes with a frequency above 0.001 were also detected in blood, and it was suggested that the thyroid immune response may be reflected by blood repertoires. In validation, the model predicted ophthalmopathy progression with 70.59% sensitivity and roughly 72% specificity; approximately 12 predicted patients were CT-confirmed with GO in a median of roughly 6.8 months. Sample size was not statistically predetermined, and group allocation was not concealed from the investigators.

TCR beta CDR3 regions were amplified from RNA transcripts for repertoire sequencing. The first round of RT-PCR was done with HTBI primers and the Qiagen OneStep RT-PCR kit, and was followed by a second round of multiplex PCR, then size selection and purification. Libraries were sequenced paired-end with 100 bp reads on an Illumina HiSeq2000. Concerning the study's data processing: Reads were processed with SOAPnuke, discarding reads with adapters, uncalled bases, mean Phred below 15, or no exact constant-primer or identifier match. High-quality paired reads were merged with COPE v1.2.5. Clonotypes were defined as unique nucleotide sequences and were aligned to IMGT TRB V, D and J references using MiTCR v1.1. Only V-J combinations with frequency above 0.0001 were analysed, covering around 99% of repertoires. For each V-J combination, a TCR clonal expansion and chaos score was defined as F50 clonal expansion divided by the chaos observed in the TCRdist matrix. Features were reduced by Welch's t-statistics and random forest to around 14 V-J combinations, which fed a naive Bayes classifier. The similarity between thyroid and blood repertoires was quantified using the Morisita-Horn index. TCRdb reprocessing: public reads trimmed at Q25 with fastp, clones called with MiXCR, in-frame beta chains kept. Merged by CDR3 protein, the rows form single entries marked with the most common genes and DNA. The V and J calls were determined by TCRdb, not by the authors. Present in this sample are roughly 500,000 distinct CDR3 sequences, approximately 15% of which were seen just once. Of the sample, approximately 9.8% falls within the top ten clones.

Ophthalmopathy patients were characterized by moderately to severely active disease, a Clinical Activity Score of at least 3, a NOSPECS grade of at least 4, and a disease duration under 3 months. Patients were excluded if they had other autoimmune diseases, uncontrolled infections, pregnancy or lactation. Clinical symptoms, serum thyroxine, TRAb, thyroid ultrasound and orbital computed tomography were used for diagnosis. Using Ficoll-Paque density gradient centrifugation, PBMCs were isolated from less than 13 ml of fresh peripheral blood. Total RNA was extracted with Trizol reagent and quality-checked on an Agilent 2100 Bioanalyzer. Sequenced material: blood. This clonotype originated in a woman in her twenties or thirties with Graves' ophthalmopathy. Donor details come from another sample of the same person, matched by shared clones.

The CDR3 is CASSYIGRNTEAFF. The bases read TGTGCCAGCAGTTACATCGGTCGGAACACTGAAGCTTTCTTT. The rearrangement joined TRBV6-5 to TRBJ1-1; no D gene call is confident. The junction carries 8 bases between V and J, which are trimmed by 2 bases and 1 base respectively. The cysteine opens and the phenylalanine closes a CDR3 of 14 amino acids. The read is trimmed to its CDR3 DNA, 42 bases read in frame from base 1. As encoded in the germline V gene, CDR1 is MNHEY while CDR2 is SVGAGI.